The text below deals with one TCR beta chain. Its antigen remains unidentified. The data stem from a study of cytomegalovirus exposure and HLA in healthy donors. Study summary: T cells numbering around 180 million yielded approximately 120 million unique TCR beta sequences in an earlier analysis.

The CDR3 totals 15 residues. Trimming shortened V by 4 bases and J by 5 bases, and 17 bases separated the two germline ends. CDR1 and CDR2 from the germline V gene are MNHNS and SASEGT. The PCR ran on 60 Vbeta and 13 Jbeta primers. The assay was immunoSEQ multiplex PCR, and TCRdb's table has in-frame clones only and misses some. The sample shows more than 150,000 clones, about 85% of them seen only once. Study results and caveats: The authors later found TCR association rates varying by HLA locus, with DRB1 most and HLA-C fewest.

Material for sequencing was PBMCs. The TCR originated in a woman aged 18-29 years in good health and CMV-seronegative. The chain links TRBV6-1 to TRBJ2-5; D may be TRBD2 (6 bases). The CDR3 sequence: CASSVPLSRGETQYF. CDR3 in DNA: TGTGCCAGCAGTGTACCCCTTTCTCGGGGGGAGACCCAGTACTTC.